Below are 7 T cell receptor beta chains sequenced from a single sample in a study of blood T cells in healthy people across ages. With a J-beta primer mix and a sample-barcoded 5' primer, a second PCR ran about 6 to 11 cycles. TCRdb independently ran MiXCR on the 5' RACE reads; one entry per CDR3 protein. The data contain about 800,000 distinct CDR3 sequences, around 25% of them seen just once; the ten biggest clones take up 3% to 4.5%. This same sample was also part of a study on T cells of mothers and their children.

The specimen was blood. The source is a boy aged 5-17 years in good health.

This chain uses TRBV7-2 with TRBJ2-3; tentatively, D is TRBD2 (5 bases). Germline V gene data show CDR1 as SGHTA and CDR2 as FQGNSA. V lost 4 bases to trimming and J lost 6 bases, with 11 bases between them. The CDR3 runs 13 residues. CDR3 amino acids: CASSSEGWDTQYF. The DNA for the CDR3 is TGTGCCAGCAGCTCTGAGGGCTGGGATACGCAGTATTTT.

This clonotype was observed a few times. J is TRBJ2-1 and V is TRBV7-9, with D perhaps matching TRBD1 (6 bases). V lost 5 bases, J lost 0 bases, and 17 bases lay in between. The CDR3 totals 17 residues. The germline V gene encodes CDR1 SEHNR and CDR2 FQNEAQ (reference sequence). This chain's CDR3 is CASSPYQTGISYNEQFF. The CDR3 bases are TGTGCCAGCAGCCCGTACCAGACAGGTATCTCCTACAATGAGCAGTTCTTC. Drawing the rest from reference TRBV7-9 and TRBJ2-1, the complete variable domain is DTGVSQNPRHKITKRGQNVTFRCDPISEHNRLYWYRQTLGQGPEFLTYFQNEAQLEKSRLLSDRFSAERPKGSFSTLEIQRTEQGDSAMYLCASSPYQTGISYNEQFFGPGTRLTVL.

As concerns this clonotype: This clone may be a read error of a much larger clone one base away. This sequence joins TRBV5-1 and TRBJ2-5; 11 nucleotides match TRBD1. The J call may be wrong; the DNA end is better matched by TRBJ2-7. The length of the CDR3 is 13 residues. The germline gives CDR1 SGHRS, CDR2 YFSETQ. The CDR3 sequence is CTSTGTGGYEQYF. CDR3 in DNA: TGCACCAGCACCGGGACAGGGGGTTACGAGCAGTACTTC.

The chain recombines TRBV28 with TRBJ2-4; possible D gene TRBD1, 5 bases. Germline V lookup: CDR1 MDHEN, CDR2 SYDVKM. V gave up 1 base and J gave up 10 bases, with 11 bases separating them. CDR3 length equals 13 residues. The CDR3 sequence is CASSLSQGRIQYF. The CDR3 nucleotides are TGTGCCAGCAGTTTATCGCAGGGTAGAATTCAGTACTTC. Drawing the rest from reference TRBV28 and TRBJ2-4, the complete variable domain is DVKVTQSSRYLVKRTGEKVFLECVQDMDHENMFWYRQDPGLGLRLIYFSYDVKMKEKGDIPEGYSVSREKKERFSLILESASTNQTSMYLCASSLSQGRIQYFGAGTRLSVL.

This clonotype showed up just a few times. V usage is TRBV20-1 and J usage is TRBJ2-1; the D is unclear. The CDR3 length is 12 residues. Trimming removed 3 bases from V and 8 bases from J, with 11 bases in between. Germline CDR1 and CDR2: DFQATT and SNEGSKA (reference sequence). The DNA for the CDR3 is TGCAGTGCTAGTGGAGAGGCTTATGAGCAGTTCTTC. The encoded protein is CSASGEAYEQFF.

V is TRBV5-5 and J is TRBJ1-5; maybe TRBD1 (5 bases). Germline loops: CDR1 SGHKS, CDR2 YYEKEE (reference sequence). This CDR3 is built from 16 residues. Trimming removed 0 bases at V and 7 bases at J, with 17 bases between. CDR3 loop: CASSLAPQGVQQPQHF. The CDR3 DNA is TGTGCCAGCAGCTTGGCTCCCCAGGGCGTTCAGCAGCCCCAGCATTTT. The full variable domain, completed using reference TRBV5-5 and TRBJ1-5, is DAGVTQSPTHLIKTRGQQVTLRCSPISGHKSVSWYQQVLGQGPQFIFQYYEKEERGRGNFPDRFSARQFPNYSSELNVNALLLGDSALYLCASSLAPQGVQQPQHFGDGTRLSIL.

The chain recombines TRBV7-2 with TRBJ1-6; 7 positions match TRBD1. The V and J ends lost 2 bases and 8 bases, in that order; junction bases with no gene match: 6. The CDR3 runs 15 residues. Germline V gene data show CDR1 as SGHTA and CDR2 as FQGNSA. The CDR3 reads CASSLTGARHSPLHF. Here the CDR3 DNA reads TGTGCCAGCAGCTTAACAGGGGCACGGCATTCACCCCTCCACTTT.